The sequence of this T cell receptor beta chain was determined in a study of T-cell reconstitution after alpha-beta-depleted transplantation in children. This clonotype was seen a handful of times. Its antigen is as yet unknown. Preparation of the TCRbeta library was carried out with unique molecular identifiers. TCRdb used MiXCR to reprocess the PCR reads, holding one entry per CDR3 protein. The sample shows fewer than 550,000 distinct CDR3 sequences, about 16% of them seen only once. Regarding the study as a whole: T cells produced anew were the main source of T-cell counts and diversity one year after transplant. Reportedly, roughly two months post-transplant, alpha-beta T cells arose from several hundred expanded graft clones.

The material sequenced was PBMCs, mostly from graft donor cells, taken 360 days after TCRalphabeta/CD19-depleted stem cell transplant. This TCR was sampled from a boy under two years old who had a stem cell transplant for Wiskott-Aldrich syndrome, so the T cells may come from the graft donor.

The CDR3 loop reads CASSLLLNTEAFF. CDR3 nucleotides: TGTGCCAGCAGCTTACTATTGAACACTGAAGCTTTCTTT. V gene TRBV11-2 combines with J gene TRBJ1-1; D is unresolved. The germline V and J ends were trimmed by 2 bases and 0 bases, with 4 bases remaining between them. The CDR3 length is 13 residues. Per the germline V gene, CDR1 is SGHAT and CDR2 is FQNNGV.